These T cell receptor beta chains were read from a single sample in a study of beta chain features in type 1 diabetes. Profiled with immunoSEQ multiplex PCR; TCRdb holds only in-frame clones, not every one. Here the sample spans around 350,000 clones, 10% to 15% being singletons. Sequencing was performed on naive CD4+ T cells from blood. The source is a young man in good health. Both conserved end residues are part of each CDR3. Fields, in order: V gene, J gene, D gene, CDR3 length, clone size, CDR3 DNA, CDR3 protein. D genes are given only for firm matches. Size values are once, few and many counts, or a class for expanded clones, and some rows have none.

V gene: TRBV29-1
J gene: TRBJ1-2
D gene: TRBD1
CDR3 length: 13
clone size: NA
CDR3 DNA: TGCAGCGGTGGGACAGGGCGAGGGTATGGCTACACCTTC
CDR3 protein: CSGGTGRGYGYTF

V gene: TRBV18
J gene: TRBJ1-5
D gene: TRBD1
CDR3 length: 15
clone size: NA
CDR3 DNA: TGTGCCAGCTCAACGGGACAGGCAATGAGTCAGCCCCAGCATTTT
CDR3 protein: CASSTGQAMSQPQHF

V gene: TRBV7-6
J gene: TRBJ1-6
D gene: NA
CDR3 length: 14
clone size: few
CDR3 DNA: TGTGCCAGCAGCTTATCCGGGAGCGGTTCACCCCTCCACTTT
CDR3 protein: CASSLSGSGSPLHF

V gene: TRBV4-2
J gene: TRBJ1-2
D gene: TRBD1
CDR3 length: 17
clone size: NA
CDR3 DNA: TGTGCCAGCAGCCAAGATTACAGGACAGGGGATTACTATGGCTACACCTTC
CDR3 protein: CASSQDYRTGDYYGYTF

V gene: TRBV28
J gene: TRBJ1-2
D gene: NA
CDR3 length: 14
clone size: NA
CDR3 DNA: TGTGCCAGCAGTTTAGGGCAGGGGTTGCGGGGCTACACCTTC
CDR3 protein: CASSLGQGLRGYTF

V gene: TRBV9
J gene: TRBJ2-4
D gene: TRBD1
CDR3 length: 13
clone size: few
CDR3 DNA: TGTGCCAGCAGCGTAGGGATTCAAGGGGGCCAGTACTTC
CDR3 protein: CASSVGIQGGQYF

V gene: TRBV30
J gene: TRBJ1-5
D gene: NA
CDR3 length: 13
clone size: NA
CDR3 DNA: TGTGCCTGGACCGCGGGAGACAATCAGCCCCAGCATTTT
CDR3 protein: CAWTAGDNQPQHF

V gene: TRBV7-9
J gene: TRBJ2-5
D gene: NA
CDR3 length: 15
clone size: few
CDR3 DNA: TGTGCCAGCAGCTTAGGGCAGGGGCAACAAGAGACCCAGTACTTC
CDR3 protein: CASSLGQGQQETQYF

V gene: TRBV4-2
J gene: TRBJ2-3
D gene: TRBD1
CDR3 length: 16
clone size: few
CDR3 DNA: TGTGCCAGCAGCGTACCCGGGACAGGGGGCGCAGATACGCAGTATTTT
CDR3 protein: CASSVPGTGGADTQYF

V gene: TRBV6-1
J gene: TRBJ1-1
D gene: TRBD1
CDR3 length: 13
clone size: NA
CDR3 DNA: TGTGCCAGCAGTGTAGACAGGGATACTGAAGCTTTCTTT
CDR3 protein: CASSVDRDTEAFF

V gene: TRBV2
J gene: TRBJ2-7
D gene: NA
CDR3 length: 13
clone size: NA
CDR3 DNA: TGTGCCAGCAGTATACATGGCTCCTACGAGCAGTACTTC
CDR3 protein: CASSIHGSYEQYF

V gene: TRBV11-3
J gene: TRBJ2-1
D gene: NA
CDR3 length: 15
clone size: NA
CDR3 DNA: TGTGCCAGCAGCGGAGGACTCACCACTCGGAATGAGCAGTTCTTC
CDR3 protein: CASSGGLTTRNEQFF

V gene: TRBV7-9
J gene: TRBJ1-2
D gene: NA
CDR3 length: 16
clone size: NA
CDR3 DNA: TGTGCCAGCATGACGTCAGGTTGGCAGGGCAACTATGGCTACACCTTC
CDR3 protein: CASMTSGWQGNYGYTF

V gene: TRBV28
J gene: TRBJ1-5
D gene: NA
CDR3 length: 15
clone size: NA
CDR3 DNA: TGTGCCAGCAGCCCCCCTACAGCCGGCAATCAGCCCCAGCATTTT
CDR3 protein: CASSPPTAGNQPQHF

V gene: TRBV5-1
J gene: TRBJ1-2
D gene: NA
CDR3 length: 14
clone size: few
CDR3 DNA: TGCGCCAGCAGCTTGGAGGCAGGGGACTATGGCTACACCTTC
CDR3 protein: CASSLEAGDYGYTF

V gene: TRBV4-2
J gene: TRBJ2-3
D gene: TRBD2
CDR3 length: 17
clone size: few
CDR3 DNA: TGTGCCAGCAGCCAAGGATGGGGAGCGGGGTACACAGATACGCAGTATTTT
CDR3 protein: CASSQGWGAGYTDTQYF

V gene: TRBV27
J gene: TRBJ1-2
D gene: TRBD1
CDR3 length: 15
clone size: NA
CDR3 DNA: TGTGCCAGCAGTTTTACTGGAGGGGGCTCTTATGGCTACACCTTC
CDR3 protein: CASSFTGGGSYGYTF

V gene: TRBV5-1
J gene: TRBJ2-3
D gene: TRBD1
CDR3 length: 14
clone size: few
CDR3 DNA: TGCGCCAGCAGCCAGGACAGGGCTACAGATACGCAGTATTTT
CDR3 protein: CASSQDRATDTQYF

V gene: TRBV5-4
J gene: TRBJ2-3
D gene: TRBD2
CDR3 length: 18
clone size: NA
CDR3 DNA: TGTGCCAGCAGCTTGATAGGTAGCGGGGGGGCCTTGACAGATACGCAGTATTTT
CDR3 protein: CASSLIGSGGALTDTQYF

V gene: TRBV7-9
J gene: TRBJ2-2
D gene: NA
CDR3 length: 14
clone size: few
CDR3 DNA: TGTGCCAGCAGCTTATTTGGGCCGGCCGGGGAGCTGTTTTTT
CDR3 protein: CASSLFGPAGELFF

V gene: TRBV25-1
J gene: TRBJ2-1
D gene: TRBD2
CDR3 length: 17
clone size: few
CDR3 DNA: TGTGCCAGCAGTGAGTTAGCGGGGAGGAGCTCCTACAATGAGCAGTTCTTC
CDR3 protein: CASSELAGRSSYNEQFF

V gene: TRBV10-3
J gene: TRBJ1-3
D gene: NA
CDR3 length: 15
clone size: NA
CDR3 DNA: TGTGCCATCAGCACCGGGGAGGTAGCTGGAAACACCATATATTTT
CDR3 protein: CAISTGEVAGNTIYF

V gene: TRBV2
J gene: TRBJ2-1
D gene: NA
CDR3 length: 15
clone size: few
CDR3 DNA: TGTGCCAGCAGTGAAATGATAGCGGCTAAAAATGAGCAGTTCTTC
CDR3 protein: CASSEMIAAKNEQFF

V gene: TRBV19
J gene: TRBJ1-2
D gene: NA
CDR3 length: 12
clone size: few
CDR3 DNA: TGTGCCAGTAGTCCCCGCCCGGATGGCTACACCTTC
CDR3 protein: CASSPRPDGYTF

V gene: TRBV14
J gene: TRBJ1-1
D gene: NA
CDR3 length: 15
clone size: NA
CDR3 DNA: TGTGCCAGCAGCCTAGGATGGACAGCGAACACTGAAGCTTTCTTT
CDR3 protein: CASSLGWTANTEAFF

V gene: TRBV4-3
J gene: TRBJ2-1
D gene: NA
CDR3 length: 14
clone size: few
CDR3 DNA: TGCGCCAGCAGCCAAGCCGGGTCCTACAATGAGCAGTTCTTC
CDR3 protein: CASSQAGSYNEQFF

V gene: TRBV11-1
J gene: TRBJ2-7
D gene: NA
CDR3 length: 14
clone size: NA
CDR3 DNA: TGTGCCAGCAGCTCGAGCGGGCGGACCTACGAGCAGTACTTC
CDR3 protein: CASSSSGRTYEQYF

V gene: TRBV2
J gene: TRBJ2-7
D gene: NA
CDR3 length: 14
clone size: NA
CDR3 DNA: TGTGCCAGCAGTGAAACCGGGTATGGCGACGAGCAGTACTTC
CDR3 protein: CASSETGYGDEQYF

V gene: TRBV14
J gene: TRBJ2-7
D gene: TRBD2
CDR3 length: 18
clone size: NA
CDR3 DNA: TGTGCCAGCAGCCCAAGGACTAGCGGGGGGGGTATCTCCTACGAGCAGTACTTC
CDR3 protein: CASSPRTSGGGISYEQYF

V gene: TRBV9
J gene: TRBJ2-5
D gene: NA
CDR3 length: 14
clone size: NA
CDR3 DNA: TGTGCCAGCAGCGTAGTGGGGGGGCCAGAGACCCAGTACTTC
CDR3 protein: CASSVVGGPETQYF

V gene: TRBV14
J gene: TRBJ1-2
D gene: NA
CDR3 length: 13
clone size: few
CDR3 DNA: TGTGCCAGCAGCCATCGACAGGACTATGGCTACACCTTC
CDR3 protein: CASSHRQDYGYTF

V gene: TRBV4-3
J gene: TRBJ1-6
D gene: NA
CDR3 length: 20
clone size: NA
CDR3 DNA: TGCGCCAGCAGCCAAGTTCTCAGGACGGGAGGCGGGAGATATAATTCACCCCTCCACTTT
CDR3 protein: CASSQVLRTGGGRYNSPLHF

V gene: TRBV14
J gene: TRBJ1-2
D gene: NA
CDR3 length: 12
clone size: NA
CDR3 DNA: TGTGCCAGCAGCCAAAATCTCTATGGCTACACCTTC
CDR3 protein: CASSQNLYGYTF

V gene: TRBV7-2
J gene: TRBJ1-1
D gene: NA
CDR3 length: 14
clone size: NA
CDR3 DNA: TGTGCCAGCAGCCCGTCTAGCACGAACACTGAAGCTTTCTTT
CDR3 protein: CASSPSSTNTEAFF

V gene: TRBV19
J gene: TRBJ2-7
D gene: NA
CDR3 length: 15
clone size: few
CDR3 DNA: TGTGCCAGTAGTACGACACGGGACACCTACTACGAGCAGTACTTC
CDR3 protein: CASSTTRDTYYEQYF

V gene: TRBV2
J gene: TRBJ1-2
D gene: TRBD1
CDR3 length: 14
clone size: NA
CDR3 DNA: TGTGCCAGCAGGGGGGGACAGGGTAACTATGGCTACACCTTC
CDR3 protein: CASRGGQGNYGYTF

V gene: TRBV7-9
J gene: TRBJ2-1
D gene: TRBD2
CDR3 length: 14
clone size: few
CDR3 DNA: TGTGCCAGCAGCTCTAGCGGGGACTACAATGAGCAGTTCTTC
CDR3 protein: CASSSSGDYNEQFF

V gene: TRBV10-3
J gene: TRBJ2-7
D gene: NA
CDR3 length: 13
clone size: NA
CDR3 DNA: TGTGCCATCAGTGTAGACTCCATCTACGAGCAGTACTTC
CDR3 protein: CAISVDSIYEQYF

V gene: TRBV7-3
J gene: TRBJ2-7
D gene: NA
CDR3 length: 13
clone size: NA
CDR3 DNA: TGTGCCAGCAGCTTATTGCCTAGGTACGAGCAGTACTTC
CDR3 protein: CASSLLPRYEQYF

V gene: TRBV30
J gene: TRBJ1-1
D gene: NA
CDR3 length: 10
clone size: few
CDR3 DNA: TGTGCCTGGGGGCGTACCGAAGCTTTCTTT
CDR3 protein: CAWGRTEAFF

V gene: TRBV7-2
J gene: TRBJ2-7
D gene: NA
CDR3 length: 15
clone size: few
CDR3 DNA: TGTGCCAGCAGCTTAGAGGTGGGCGCGGGCTACGAGCAGTACTTC
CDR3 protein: CASSLEVGAGYEQYF

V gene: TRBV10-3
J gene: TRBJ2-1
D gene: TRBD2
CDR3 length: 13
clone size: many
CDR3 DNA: TGTGCCATCAGTGACTTCAGGGAGGGTGAGCAGTTCTTC
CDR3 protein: CAISDFREGEQFF

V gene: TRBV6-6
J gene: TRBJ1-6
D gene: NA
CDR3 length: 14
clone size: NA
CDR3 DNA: TGTGCCAGCAGTTACAGGGGCTCGGATTCACCCCTCCACTTT
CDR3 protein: CASSYRGSDSPLHF

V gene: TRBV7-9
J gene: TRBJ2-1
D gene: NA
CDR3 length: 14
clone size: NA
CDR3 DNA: TGTGCCAGCAGCGCGGACTACTCCTACAATGAGCAGTTCTTC
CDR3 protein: CASSADYSYNEQFF

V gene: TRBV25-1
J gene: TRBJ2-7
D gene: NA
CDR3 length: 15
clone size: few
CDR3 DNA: TGTGCCAGCAGTACCACAGGATCCGGCAGAGGCGAGCAGTACTTC
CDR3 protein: CASSTTGSGRGEQYF

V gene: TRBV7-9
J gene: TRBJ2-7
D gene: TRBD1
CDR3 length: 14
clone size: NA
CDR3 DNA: TGTGCCAGCAACGGGACAGGGTTTGGCTACGAGCAGTACTTC
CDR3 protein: CASNGTGFGYEQYF

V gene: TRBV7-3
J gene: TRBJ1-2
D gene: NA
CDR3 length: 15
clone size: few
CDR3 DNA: TGTGCCAGCAGCTTAACTGGAGTTCGGGGGGATGGCTACACCTTC
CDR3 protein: CASSLTGVRGDGYTF

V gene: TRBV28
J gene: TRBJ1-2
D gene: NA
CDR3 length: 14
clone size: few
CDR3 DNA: TGTGCCAGCAGGATCCGGAGGGTCGGCTATGGCTACACCTTC
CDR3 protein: CASRIRRVGYGYTF

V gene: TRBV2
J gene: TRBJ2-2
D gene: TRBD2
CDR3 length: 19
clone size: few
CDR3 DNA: TGTGCCAGCAGCCCCCCCGCGCGAGCGGGGGAGGGATACACCGGGGAGCTGTTTTTT
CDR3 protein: CASSPPARAGEGYTGELFF

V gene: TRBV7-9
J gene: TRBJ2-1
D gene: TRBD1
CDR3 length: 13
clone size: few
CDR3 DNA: TGTGCCAGCAGCCGGACAGGTTACAATGAGCAGTTCTTC
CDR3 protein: CASSRTGYNEQFF

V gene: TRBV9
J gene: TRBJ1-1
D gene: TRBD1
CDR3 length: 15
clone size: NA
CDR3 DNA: TGTGCCAGCAGCCCCAGGACAGGGACGGACACTGAAGCTTTCTTT
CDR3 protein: CASSPRTGTDTEAFF

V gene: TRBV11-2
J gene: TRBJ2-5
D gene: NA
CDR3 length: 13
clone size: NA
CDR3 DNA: TGTGCCAGCAGCTTCCAGTACCAAGAGACCCAGTACTTC
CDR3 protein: CASSFQYQETQYF

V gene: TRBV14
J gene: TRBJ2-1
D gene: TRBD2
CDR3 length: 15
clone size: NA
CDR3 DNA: TGTGCCAGCAGCCCGACTAGCGGGGGGGCAAATGAGCAGTTCTTC
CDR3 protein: CASSPTSGGANEQFF

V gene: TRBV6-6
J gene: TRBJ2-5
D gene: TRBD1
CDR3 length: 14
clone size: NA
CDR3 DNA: TGTGCCAGCAGTTACTCGACAGGGCAAGAGACCCAGTACTTC
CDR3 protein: CASSYSTGQETQYF

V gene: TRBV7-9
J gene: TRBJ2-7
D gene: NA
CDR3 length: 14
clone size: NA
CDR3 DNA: TGTGCCAGCGGATCTCAGGGGAACCGCGACGAGCAGTACTTC
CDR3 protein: CASGSQGNRDEQYF

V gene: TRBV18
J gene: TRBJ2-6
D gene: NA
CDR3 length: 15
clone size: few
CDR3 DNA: TGTGCCAGCTCACCAACGGGGGTTGGGGCCAACGTCCTGACTTTC
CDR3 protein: CASSPTGVGANVLTF

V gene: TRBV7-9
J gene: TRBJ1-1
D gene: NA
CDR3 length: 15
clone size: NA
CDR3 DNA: TGTGCCAGCAGCTCCCTCCTGTCGGGTGGCGCTGAAGCTTTCTTT
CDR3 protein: CASSSLLSGGAEAFF

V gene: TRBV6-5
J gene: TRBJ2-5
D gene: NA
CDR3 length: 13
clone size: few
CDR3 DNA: TGTGCCAGCAGAAGGTCCGGCGGGGAGACCCAGTACTTC
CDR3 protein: CASRRSGGETQYF

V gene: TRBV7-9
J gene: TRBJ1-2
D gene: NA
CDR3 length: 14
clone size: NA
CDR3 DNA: TGTGCCAGCAGCGTTACCAGGGATAACTATGGCTACACCTTC
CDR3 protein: CASSVTRDNYGYTF